Listed here are 29 T cell receptor beta chains from one sample, sequenced in a study of neurological immune-mediated disorders. TCRdb fed the 5' RACE reads into MiXCR, producing one record per CDR3 protein. Of approximately 36,000 distinct CDR3 sequences listed, less than 15% are singletons. The specimen was PBMCs. The receptors here all came from a woman aged 50 to 60 with HTLV-1-associated myelopathy (HAM/TSP).

The table lists this clonotype with many counts. V is TRBV7-2 and J is TRBJ2-7; 10 nucleotides match TRBD1. In germline, CDR1 is SGHTA, CDR2 FQGNSA. This CDR3 has 14 amino acids. Unmatched junction bases numbered 5, after V lost 3 bases and J lost 6 bases. CDR3 sequence reads: CASSFGTGATEQYF. In DNA form, the CDR3 reads TGTGCCAGCAGCTTCGGGACAGGGGCCACCGAGCAGTACTTC.

This clonotype was detected ten times or more. The CDR3 sequence: CSASWDRSGLEQYF. CDR3 in DNA: TGCAGTGCTAGTTGGGACCGCTCTGGTCTAGAGCAGTACTTC. The chain links TRBV20-1 to TRBJ2-7; D could derive from TRBD1 or TRBD2 (5 bases each). CDR3 length equals 14 residues. Looked up from germline, CDR1 is DFQATT and CDR2 is SNEGSKA (reference sequence). Trimming stripped 3 bases from V and 7 bases from J, with 19 bases between.

This clonotype was seen ten or more times. This rearrangement joins TRBV10-3 to TRBJ2-2; a possible D gene is TRBD1 (5 bases). The ends were cut back, 0 bases at V and 4 bases at J, with 6 bases in the middle. Germline V gene sequence: CDR1 ENHRY, CDR2 SYGVKD. The CDR3 contains 14 residues. The CDR3 region is CAISESQGTGELFF. DNA of the CDR3: TGTGCCATCAGTGAGTCTCAGGGCACCGGGGAGCTGTTTTTT.

This clonotype was recorded many times. J is TRBJ1-5 and V is TRBV7-4, with D perhaps TRBD1 (6 bases). Germline loops: CDR1 SGHVT, CDR2 SQSDAQ. The CDR3 is made up of 16 amino acids. The germline V and J ends were trimmed by 1 base and 4 bases, with 14 bases remaining between them. CDR3 DNA sequence: TGTGCCAGCAGCTTAGTTCCACAGGGTGGGAATCAGCCCCAGCATTTT. Its translation: CASSLVPQGGNQPQHF.

This clonotype was observed at least ten times. This sequence joins TRBV20-1 and TRBJ2-1; the D call may be TRBD1 or TRBD2 (6 bases each). The V end lost 6 bases, the J end lost 7 bases, and 19 bases lay between the germline ends. The germline CDR1 and CDR2 sequences are DFQATT and SNEGSKA (reference sequence). The CDR3 spans 14 residues. The CDR3 DNA reads as TGCAGTGCGAGAATGGGGGGCCGGGTAAATGAGCAGTTCTTC. Protein sequence: CSARMGGRVNEQFF.

This clonotype showed up many times. This chain joins TRBV20-1 and TRBJ2-1; no firm D call. V was pared by 5 bases and J by 5 bases, with 7 bases between. Germline V gene sequence: CDR1 DFQATT, CDR2 SNEGSKA (reference sequence). The CDR3 is 11 residues long. The CDR3 DNA reads TGCAGTGCTGGCCAGAACAATGAGCAGTTCTTC. It specifies CSAGQNNEQFF.

This clonotype was observed many times. Its ends do not fully match the called genes, so a read error is possible. CDR3 loop: CASSEERLPGGQETQYF. The CDR3 DNA follows: TGTGCCAGCAGCGAAGAGCGACTACCGGGGGGACAAGAGACCCAGTACTTC. This sequence joins TRBV3-1 and TRBJ2-5, with 7 bases that match TRBD2. From germline, CDR1 is LGHDT and CDR2 YNNKEL (reference sequence). CDR3 length equals 17 residues.

This clonotype was detected many times. The chain is built from TRBV5-1 and TRBJ2-5; D perhaps matches TRBD2 (5 bases). V lost 5 bases and J 1 base, leaving 18 bases between the germline ends. The CDR3 consists of 16 residues. Germline V lookup: CDR1 SGHRS, CDR2 YFSETQ. This chain's CDR3 is CASSFERGIPQETQYF. DNA of the CDR3: TGCGCCAGCAGTTTTGAGAGAGGGATACCCCAAGAGACCCAGTACTTC. Full variable domain (remainder filled in from reference TRBV5-1 and TRBJ2-5): KAGVTQTPRYLIKTRGQQVTLSCSPISGHRSVSWYQQTPGQGLQFLFEYFSETQRNKGNFPGRFSGRQFSNSRSEMNVSTLELGDSALYLCASSFERGIPQETQYFGPGTRLLVL.

This clonotype was recorded many times. The V and J genes are TRBV7-9 and TRBJ2-1; 7 bases agree with TRBD2. The CDR3 loop spans 15 amino acids. Germline V lookup: CDR1 SEHNR, CDR2 FQNEAQ (reference sequence). The trim removed 1 base at V and 8 bases at J, leaving 8 bases unmatched. CDR3 in DNA: TGTGCCAGCAGCTTAGGATCCGTCCGGGGGGATGAGCAGTTCTTC. Residues: CASSLGSVRGDEQFF.

This clonotype was observed many times. V usage is TRBV20-1 and J usage is TRBJ1-2; no definite D call. The V and J ends lost 8 bases and 8 bases respectively, with 15 bases between them. Germline V gene sequence: CDR1 DFQATT, CDR2 SNEGSKA (reference sequence). The CDR3 loop spans 11 amino acids. CDR3 in DNA: TGCAGTCTCGGGAGGGCGGAAGGCTACACCTTC. Protein: CSLGRAEGYTF.

This clonotype was seen repeatedly, ten times or more. This chain links TRBV5-6 with TRBJ2-1; 7 bases agree with TRBD2. After removal of 3 bases from V and 12 bases from J, the junction contained 6 bases not matched to a gene. CDR1 and CDR2 (germline): SGHDT, YYEEEE. This CDR3 comprises 12 residues. CDR3 residues: CASSSQRGGQFF. The CDR3 DNA reads TGTGCCAGCAGCTCGCAGCGGGGCGGGCAGTTCTTC.

This clonotype showed up many times. J is TRBJ1-2 and V is TRBV5-4, with no clear D. This CDR3 has 14 amino acids. Germline loops: CDR1 SGHNT, CDR2 YYREEE (reference sequence). The V end lost 0 bases, the J end lost 8 bases, and 14 bases lay between the germline ends. The CDR3 spells CASSLAAVLGGYTF. CDR3 nucleotide sequence: TGTGCCAGCAGCTTGGCGGCAGTCTTGGGCGGCTACACCTTC.

This clonotype came up many times. The V call is TRBV5-5, the J call TRBJ1-5, with D unclear. The germline V and J ends were trimmed by 2 bases and 3 bases, with 6 bases remaining between them. Germline V gene sequence: CDR1 SGHKS, CDR2 YYEKEE (reference sequence). CDR3 length: 13 residues. In DNA form, the CDR3 reads TGTGCCAGCAGCTTTGGGGTCAATCAGCCCCAGCATTTT. The encoded protein is CASSFGVNQPQHF.

In its sample, this clonotype was seen many times. Written as DNA, the CDR3 is TGCGCCAGCAGCCAAGATCACCGGAGCTACACTGGAAACAATGAGCAGTTCTTC. It yields the protein CASSQDHRSYTGNNEQFF. The rearrangement links TRBV4-3 to TRBJ2-1; D gene unclear. V was trimmed by 0 bases and J by 5 bases, leaving 20 bases between them. CDR3 length: 18 amino acids. CDR1 and CDR2 from the germline V gene are LGHNA and YSLEER.

This clonotype appeared a single time. This may stem from a read error, because a much larger clone lies one nucleotide away. The rearrangement uses TRBV2 and TRBJ1-2; D is uncertain. CDR3 length: 16 amino acids. CDR1 is SNHLY, CDR2 FYNNEI, per germline. CDR3 DNA: TGTGCCAGCAATCGGGGTTTAGGGCGCTCTAACCATGGCTACACCTTC. This gives the protein CASNRGLGRSNHGYTF.

This clonotype appeared many times. The chain employs TRBV6-5 and TRBJ2-2; D is possibly TRBD2 (5 bases). V was shortened by 0 bases and J by 2 bases, with 7 bases between the two germline ends. The CDR3 loop spans 15 amino acids. In germline, CDR1 is MNHEY, CDR2 SVGAGI. The CDR3 region is CASSYSRENTGELFF. The DNA for the CDR3 is TGTGCCAGCAGTTACTCGAGGGAAAACACCGGGGAGCTGTTTTTT.

This clonotype was detected once. As the CDR3 is not closed by the conserved phenylalanine or tryptophan, this likely results from a read error. It is unclear where the CDR3 begins or ends on the DNA, so no DNA is shown, and the CDR3 is as TCRdb lists it. The chain links TRBV7-8 to TRBJ2-3; the listed D gene, TRBD2, was not tested against the DNA. Germline V lookup: CDR1 SGHVS, CDR2 FQNEAQ. The CDR3 has 16 amino acids, counting both end residues. The CDR3 here is CASSLGGGASTDTLYL.

This clonotype has ten or more counts. This chain links TRBV7-9 with TRBJ1-4, with 8 bases identical to TRBD1. V was pared by 8 bases and J by 7 bases, with 9 bases of the junction left unmatched. Germline CDR1 SEHNR, CDR2 FQNEAQ (reference sequence). The CDR3 is 14 residues long. The CDR3 spells CASGNRGSTEKLFF. The CDR3 DNA follows: TGTGCCAGCGGGAACAGGGGGTCTACTGAAAAACTGTTTTTT.

This clonotype showed up many times. This sequence joins TRBV7-2 and TRBJ2-3; D is undetermined. Trimming took 1 base from V and 1 from J, leaving 15 bases between them. This CDR3 comprises 17 residues. Germline CDR1 and CDR2: SGHTA and FQGNSA. The CDR3 DNA reads as TGTGCCAGCAGCTTAGGTCTTCACATGATGGGCACAGATACGCAGTATTTT. Protein product: CASSLGLHMMGTDTQYF.

This clonotype was picked up many times. J is TRBJ2-1 and V is TRBV24-1; a possible D gene is TRBD2 (5 bases). V was clipped by 6 bases and J by 4 bases, with 21 bases between them. The germline V gene encodes CDR1 KGHDR and CDR2 SFDVKD. The CDR3 totals 17 residues. The CDR3 protein is CATSPRVRSLAYNEQFF. DNA for the CDR3: TGTGCCACCAGTCCCCGGGTGAGGTCTCTAGCATACAATGAGCAGTTCTTC.

The rearrangement links TRBV7-6 to TRBJ1-1; 7 bases line up with TRBD1. CDR1 is SGHVS, CDR2 FNYEAQ, per germline. The CDR3 is 14 residues long. V was clipped by 5 bases and J by 1 base; unmatched bases: 4. The chain's CDR3 is CASSTTGRNTEAFF. CDR3 in DNA: TGTGCCAGCAGCACGACAGGGAGGAACACTGAAGCTTTCTTT.

The chain combines TRBV12-3 or TRBV12-4 with TRBJ1-3; no clear D. V shed 3 bases and J shed 1 base, with 4 bases lying between them. The CDR3 runs to 13 residues. The CDR3 reads CASSFGSGNTIYF. The CDR3 nucleotides read TGTGCCAGCAGTTTTGGGTCTGGAAACACCATATATTTT.

This clonotype was counted ten times or more. The chain carries TRBV11-1 and TRBJ1-2, with 9 bases aligning to TRBD1. V was clipped by 5 bases and J by 5 bases; unmatched bases: 9. CDR3 size: 15 residues. Germline values: CDR1 SGHAT, CDR2 FQDESV (reference sequence). CDR3 loop: CASSPGQGPGYGYTF. CDR3 DNA: TGTGCCAGCAGCCCGGGACAGGGCCCGGGGTATGGCTACACCTTC.

This clonotype was counted many times. The chain uses TRBV5-1 and TRBJ1-2; D might be TRBD1 (5 bases). Trimming removed 0 bases at V and 8 bases at J, with 11 bases between. The CDR3 consists of 13 residues. CDR1 is SGHRS, CDR2 YFSETQ, per germline. CDR3 sequence (DNA): TGCGCCAGCAGCTTGGAGGGGTTGTGGGGCTACACCTTC. Protein: CASSLEGLWGYTF.

This clonotype was counted ten times or more. The rearrangement uses TRBV29-1 and TRBJ2-4, with 8 bases identical to TRBD1. Germline V gene lookup returns CDR1 SQVTM and CDR2 ANQGSEA. This CDR3 contains 12 residues. The V segment lost 4 bases and the J segment 5 bases; nucleotides outside the gene matches: 1. The CDR3 reads CSVAGGQNIQYF. The CDR3 DNA reads TGCAGCGTTGCAGGGGGCCAAAACATTCAGTACTTC.

This clonotype was picked up many times. V and J are TRBV20-1 and TRBJ1-2; 7 positions match TRBD1. Germline V gene data show CDR1 as DFQATT and CDR2 as SNEGSKA (reference sequence). The V gene end was trimmed by 6 bases and the J gene end by 4 bases; junction bases not matched to a gene: 11. CDR3 size: 14 residues. CDR3 in amino acids: CSATPSGQPYGYTF. For the CDR3, the DNA is TGCAGTGCCACCCCCTCGGGACAGCCCTATGGCTACACCTTC.

This clonotype was detected ten times or more. The rearrangement joins TRBV12-3 or TRBV12-4 to TRBJ1-5; 7 bases map to TRBD1. Trimming removed 5 bases from V and 1 base from J; junction bases left unmatched: 2. The CDR3 consists of 14 residues. The CDR3: CASSPDRSNQPQHF. CDR3 DNA sequence: TGTGCCAGCAGTCCGGACAGGAGCAATCAGCCCCAGCATTTT.

This clonotype was recorded at least ten times. The chain uses TRBV5-6 and TRBJ2-3; 9 positions agree with TRBD2. The CDR3 length is 16 residues. Trimming cost V 5 bases and J 4 bases; bases outside gene matches: 11. CDR1 is SGHDT, CDR2 YYEEEE, per germline. The CDR3 loop is CASRSLVKRGADTQYF. The DNA for the CDR3 is TGTGCCAGCAGGTCCTTAGTCAAGCGGGGGGCAGATACGCAGTATTTT.

This clonotype was recorded at least ten times. V and J are TRBV7-9 and TRBJ1-6; D uncertain. The CDR3 has 14 residues. Trimming cost V 1 base and J 9 bases, with 10 bases left between them. CDR1 and CDR2 from the germline V gene are SEHNR and FQNEAQ (reference sequence). The CDR3: CASSLGLGSSPLHF. CDR3 in DNA: TGTGCCAGCAGCTTAGGTCTAGGGTCTTCACCCCTCCACTTT.